The sequence of this TCR beta chain was determined in a study of Graves' ophthalmopathy and Graves' hyperthyroidism. Study details: Stable hyperthyroidism referred to disease that showed no ophthalmopathy within 18 months of follow-up.

Amplified material comprised TCR beta CDR3 regions derived from RNA transcripts. A first-round RT-PCR used HTBI primers, followed by a second-round multiplex PCR. From the multiplex PCR reads, TCRdb called clonotypes with MiXCR, one entry per CDR3 protein. The sample has 900,000 to 1,200,000 distinct CDR3 sequences, roughly 35% seen once. The germline CDR1 and CDR2 sequences are ENHRY and SYGVKD. Trimming took 2 bases from V and 6 from J; bases not matched to a gene: 12. The CDR3 covers 16 residues. The hyperthyroidism patients, aged 18 to 65, had been newly diagnosed, with under 2 months' duration. J is TRBJ1-2 and V is TRBV10-3; 7 bases fit TRBD1. Sequences were obtained from peripheral blood or thyroid tissue (not recorded which). This clonotype was sampled from an adult man with Graves' hyperthyroidism. CDR3 amino acids: CAISEPRQGGCDGYTF. CDR3 DNA: TGTGCCATCAGTGAGCCAAGACAGGGAGGATGCGATGGCTACACCTTC.